Each of the 30 T cell receptor beta chains below was sequenced from the same sample in a study of cytomegalovirus exposure and HLA in healthy donors. The PCR was carried out with 60 Vbeta primers and 13 Jbeta primers. The method was immunoSEQ multiplex PCR; TCRdb's version includes in-frame clones alone and lacks a portion of them. The sample shows 100,000 to 150,000 clones, over 70% of them seen only once. Sequencing was performed on PBMCs. These receptors were taken from a man younger than 35 in good health and CMV-seropositive.

The chain combines TRBV9 with TRBJ2-3, with D unclear. The germline V and J ends were trimmed by 5 bases and 0 bases, with 10 bases remaining between them. The CDR3 extends over 14 amino acids. Looked up from germline, CDR1 is SGDLS and CDR2 is YYNGEE. The CDR3 nucleotides are TGTGCCAGCAGTCCCAGGCCTAGCACAGATACGCAGTATTTT. Protein product: CASSPRPSTDTQYF.

The rearrangement links TRBV28 to TRBJ2-2, with a tentative D call TRBD1 (6 bases). Germline lookup yields CDR1 MDHEN and CDR2 SYDVKM. This CDR3 is built from 15 residues. The ends were cut back, 7 bases at V and 2 bases at J, with 14 bases in the middle. CDR3 loop: CASISGQPNTGELFF. The CDR3 DNA follows: TGTGCCAGCATCTCCGGACAGCCCAACACCGGGGAGCTGTTTTTT.

The rearrangement uses TRBV6-6 and TRBJ2-3; TRBD1 might be the D (5 bases). CDR1 MNHNY and CDR2 SVGAGI come from the germline V gene (reference sequence). Trimming shortened V by 2 bases and J by 1 base, and 10 bases separated the two germline ends. The length of the CDR3 is 15 residues. CDR3 DNA: TGTGCCAGCAGTTACGCTGAAGGGGGCACAGATACGCAGTATTTT. This gives the protein CASSYAEGGTDTQYF.

The gene calls are TRBV19 and TRBJ1-5; D is unclear. The V end was cut by 5 bases, the J end by 0 bases, with 5 bases between. In germline, CDR1 is LNHDA, CDR2 SQIVND (reference sequence). There are 13 residues in the CDR3. The CDR3 region is CASSSDSNQPQHF. The CDR3 DNA is TGTGCCAGTAGTTCAGATAGCAATCAGCCCCAGCATTTT.

The genes are TRBV6-5 and TRBJ2-1, with D unclear. Germline V gene lookup returns CDR1 MNHEY and CDR2 SVGAGI. V was shortened by 0 bases and J by 5 bases, with 5 bases between the two germline ends. The CDR3 is 13 residues long. The DNA for the CDR3 is TGTGCCAGCAGTTACTCATCTCACAATGAGCAGTTCTTC. Its protein product is CASSYSSHNEQFF.

This CDR3 is CASSQPSQGNTEAFF. CDR3 in DNA: TGTGCCAGTTCCCAACCTTCTCAGGGAAACACTGAAGCTTTCTTT. The chain uses TRBV6-5 and TRBJ1-1; tentative D call: TRBD1 (5 bases). V was cut by 9 bases and J by 2 bases, with 19 bases left in between. CDR1 is MNHEY, CDR2 SVGAGI, per germline. The CDR3 runs 15 residues.

The V call is TRBV30, the J call TRBJ1-1, with TRBD1 matching over 7 bases. The CDR3 contains 14 residues. Trimming took 4 bases from V and 5 from J; bases not matched to a gene: 10. CDR1 is GTSNPN, CDR2 SVGIG, per germline (reference sequence). The CDR3 sequence: CAWNFLGGGTEAFF. DNA for the CDR3: TGTGCCTGGAACTTTTTAGGGGGCGGGACTGAAGCTTTCTTT.

The gene calls are TRBV5-4 and TRBJ2-7; D possibly corresponds to TRBD1 (5 bases). This CDR3 comprises 12 residues. Trimming took 5 bases from V and 5 from J, leaving 11 bases between them. Germline CDR1 is SGHNT and CDR2 is YYREEE (reference sequence). The CDR3 loop is CASSSIRDEQYF. The CDR3 nucleotides read TGTGCCAGCAGTTCTATCAGGGACGAGCAGTACTTC.

The V and J genes are TRBV4-1 and TRBJ2-3; 11 bases are a match to TRBD2. The CDR3 consists of 16 residues. The V and J ends lost 0 bases and 3 bases, in that order; junction bases with no gene match: 2. Germline V CDR1 and CDR2: MGHRA, YSYEKL. CDR3 region: CASSQDPSGGTDTQYF. For the CDR3, the DNA is TGCGCCAGCAGCCAAGACCCTAGCGGGGGGACAGATACGCAGTATTTT.

The CDR3 reads CASRKGDRKNTIYF. CDR3 coding DNA: TGTGCCAGCAGGAAGGGGGACAGAAAAAACACCATATATTTT. The chain employs TRBV6-5 and TRBJ1-3, with 7 bases that match TRBD1. The CDR3 sequence is 14 residues long. V dropped 6 bases and J dropped 6; count of bases not matched to a gene: 8. Germline CDR1 MNHEY, CDR2 SVGAGI.

The gene calls are TRBV6-6 and TRBJ2-7; no clear D. The V gene lost 10 bases and the J gene lost 0 bases, with 16 bases spanning the gap. This CDR3 has 14 residues. The germline V gene encodes CDR1 MNHNY and CDR2 SVGAGI (reference sequence). The CDR3 loop reads CATQALAASYEQYF. CDR3 DNA sequence: TGTGCCACCCAAGCTTTAGCTGCCTCCTACGAGCAGTACTTC.

The chain employs TRBV27 and TRBJ2-1; 7 bases match TRBD1. CDR3 size: 14 residues. Germline-derived CDR1 and CDR2 are MNHEY and SMNVEV (reference sequence). Losses at the gene ends were 6 bases for V and 0 bases for J; bases not matched to a gene: 2. In DNA, the CDR3 is TGTGCCAGCAGAACAGGGGTCTCCTACAATGAGCAGTTCTTC. Amino acids: CASRTGVSYNEQFF.

The chain uses TRBV5-1 and TRBJ2-1; TRBD2 aligns across 8 bases. Germline values: CDR1 SGHRS, CDR2 YFSETQ. The trim removed 2 bases at V and 3 bases at J, leaving 1 base unmatched. The CDR3 has 14 residues. The CDR3 region has the DNA TGCGCCAGCAGCTTCGGGACTAGCTACAATGAGCAGTTCTTC. Protein product: CASSFGTSYNEQFF.

This rearrangement joins TRBV9 to TRBJ2-1, with 9 bases matching TRBD2. Germline V CDR1 and CDR2: SGDLS, YYNGEE. With V trimmed by 1 base and J by 4 bases, 9 bases remained unmatched. The CDR3 has 17 amino acids. This CDR3 is CASSVTIAGVGYNEQFF. The CDR3 DNA is TGTGCCAGCAGCGTAACTATAGCGGGAGTAGGATACAATGAGCAGTTCTTC.

The chain is built from TRBV2 and TRBJ2-5; D gene uncertain. The CDR3 loop spans 13 amino acids. Germline-derived CDR1 and CDR2 are SNHLY and FYNNEI. With 6 bases removed from V and 0 bases from J, the gap between germline ends came to 8 bases. The CDR3 region is CASRDTYQETQYF. CDR3 nucleotides: TGTGCCAGCAGAGACACGTACCAAGAGACCCAGTACTTC.

The chain is built from TRBV19 and TRBJ2-6; D might be TRBD1 (6 bases). V was shortened by 5 bases and J by 2 bases, with 16 bases between the two germline ends. CDR1 LNHDA and CDR2 SQIVND come from the germline V gene (reference sequence). This CDR3 has 17 amino acids. The DNA of the CDR3 is TGTGCCAGTAGTTTCGAAACAGGGCCCCCTGGGGCCAACGTCCTGACTTTC. It specifies CASSFETGPPGANVLTF.

The CDR3 sequence is CASSLDRGQQPQHF. The CDR3 DNA sequence: TGTGCCAGCAGCTTAGACAGGGGGCAGCAGCCCCAGCATTTT. The V gene is TRBV7-6, the J gene TRBJ1-5; TRBD1 agrees at 9 bases. J lost 7 bases, V lost 1 base, and 2 bases had no gene match. The CDR3 is 14 amino acids. Germline-derived CDR1 and CDR2 are SGHVS and FNYEAQ.

The chain combines TRBV5-1 with TRBJ2-5; D is perhaps TRBD1 (5 bases). Germline CDR1 and CDR2: SGHRS and YFSETQ. The CDR3 runs 14 residues. The V end lost 7 bases, the J end lost 11 bases, and 24 bases lay between the germline ends. The CDR3 nucleotides are TGCGCCAGCTTTCAGGACATAAACTCCTACGGGCAGTACTTC. This translates into CASFQDINSYGQYF.

The chain is built from TRBV6-1 and TRBJ1-5; TRBD1 matches at 7 bases. V lost 4 bases, J lost 3 bases, and 6 bases stayed unmatched. The CDR3 extends over 15 amino acids. Germline V lookup: CDR1 MNHNS, CDR2 SASEGT. CDR3: CASSVDRVSNQPQHF. CDR3 DNA sequence: TGTGCCAGCAGTGTAGACAGGGTTTCCAATCAGCCCCAGCATTTT.

The chain couples TRBV7-9 to TRBJ2-1; D gene unclear. Trimming stripped 2 bases from V and 10 bases from J, with 9 bases between. The CDR3 is 12 amino acids. In germline, CDR1 is SEHNR, CDR2 FQNEAQ (reference sequence). CDR3 coding DNA: TGTGCCAGCAGCTTACCCATGGAGGAGCAGTTCTTC. It is translated as CASSLPMEEQFF.

This clone was recorded only once. J is TRBJ2-7 and V is TRBV5-1; D unresolved. V gave up 0 bases and J gave up 0 bases, with 4 bases separating them. Per the germline V gene, CDR1 is SGHRS and CDR2 is YFSETQ. The CDR3 contains 13 residues. The CDR3 DNA follows: TGCGCCAGCAGCTTGGACATCTCCTACGAGCAGTACTTC. Translation: CASSLDISYEQYF.

This clone occurred a few times. The chain uses TRBV7-2 and TRBJ2-7; the match to TRBD2 covers 7 bases. The CDR3 has 16 amino acids. The V segment lost 2 bases and the J segment 0 bases; nucleotides outside the gene matches: 7. Germline CDR1 and CDR2: SGHTA and FQGNSA. The CDR3 sequence: CASSLSGLADSYEQYF. CDR3 DNA sequence: TGTGCCAGCAGCTTATCCGGGCTAGCGGACTCCTACGAGCAGTACTTC.

With respect to this clone: Relative to the germline gene, one junction end is altered; a read error may explain this. J is TRBJ2-2 and V is TRBV7-9; maybe TRBD1 (6 bases). The germline V gene encodes CDR1 SEHNR and CDR2 FQNEAQ (reference sequence). The CDR3 consists of 14 residues. DNA for the CDR3: TGTTCCAGCAGCCCAGGGACAAACACCGGGGAGCTGTTTTTT. As protein: CSSSPGTNTGELFF.

The gene calls are TRBV4-2 and TRBJ2-3, with 8 nucleotides matching TRBD2. This CDR3 is built from 17 residues. Germline V CDR1 and CDR2: LGHNA, YNFKEQ. J was trimmed by 6 bases and V by 5 bases; bases with no gene match: 16. The CDR3 region has the DNA TGTGCCAGCAGCGAGACCAGCGGGGGCCAGGGTAGGGATACGCAGTATTTT. It yields the protein CASSETSGGQGRDTQYF.

J is TRBJ2-5 and V is TRBV30; D possibly corresponds to TRBD1 (5 bases). The CDR3 length is 13 residues. V lost 2 bases to trimming and J lost 2 bases, with 9 bases between them. Germline V gene data show CDR1 as GTSNPN and CDR2 as SVGIG (reference sequence). The CDR3: CAWSFNRQETQYF. For the CDR3, the DNA is TGTGCCTGGAGTTTCAACAGGCAAGAGACCCAGTACTTC. Complete variable domain (other parts from reference TRBV30 and TRBJ2-5): SQTIHQWPATLVQPVGSPLSLECTVEGTSNPNLYWYRQAAGRGLQLLFYSVGIGQISSEVPQNLSASRPQDRQFILSSKKLLLSDSGFYLCAWSFNRQETQYFGPGTRLLVL.

The rearrangement joins TRBV7-2 to TRBJ2-7, with 7 bases lining up with TRBD1. The germline gives CDR1 SGHTA, CDR2 FQGNSA. The J segment lost 1 base and the V segment lost 1 base, leaving 4 bases of the junction unmatched. The length of the CDR3 is 15 residues. The CDR3 DNA follows: TGTGCCAGCAGCTTAGATCCAGGGGGTTCCTACGAGCAGTACTTC. Its translation: CASSLDPGGSYEQYF.

The chain recombines TRBV7-6 with TRBJ1-2, with D hard to call. CDR3 length: 13 residues. V was shortened by 2 bases and J by 4 bases, with 8 bases between the two germline ends. Per the germline V gene, CDR1 is SGHVS and CDR2 is FNYEAQ. The CDR3 region is CASSLTAGYGYTF. CDR3 DNA: TGTGCCAGCAGCTTAACTGCAGGCTATGGCTACACCTTC.

This rearrangement joins TRBV19 to TRBJ1-5; TRBD1 aligns across 11 bases. The V and J ends lost 3 bases and 7 bases, in that order; junction bases with no gene match: 8. The CDR3 is 16 amino acids. Germline CDR1 is LNHDA and CDR2 is SQIVND (reference sequence). The chain's CDR3 is CASSMSRDRGSQPQHF. The CDR3 region has the DNA TGTGCCAGTAGTATGTCCCGGGACAGGGGGAGCCAGCCCCAGCATTTT. The whole variable domain, filled in from reference TRBV19 and TRBJ1-5, reads DGGITQSPKYLFRKEGQNVTLSCEQNLNHDAMYWYRQDPGQGLRLIYYSQIVNDFQKGDIAEGYSVSREKKESFPLTVTSAQKNPTAFYLCASSMSRDRGSQPQHFGDGTRLSIL.

V gene TRBV7-6 combines with J gene TRBJ2-1, with 11 bases aligning to TRBD2. The junction had 16 bases not matched to a gene; V was cut back by 1 base and J by 14 bases. The CDR3 contains 17 residues. Looked up from germline, CDR1 is SGHVS and CDR2 is FNYEAQ. The CDR3 region has the DNA TGTGCCAGCAGCTTAGTCATAGGGACTAGCGGACCCCAACAGGAGTTCTTC. Translating gives CASSLVIGTSGPQQEFF.

For this clone: The sample carries other DNA sequences with the same CDR3. V is TRBV9 and J is TRBJ2-5; 11 bases match TRBD2. CDR3 length: 15 amino acids. The germline gives CDR1 SGDLS, CDR2 YYNGEE. Trimming cost V 4 bases and J 5 bases; bases outside gene matches: 7. The chain's CDR3 is CASSLSGGAVETQYF. CDR3 nucleotide sequence: TGTGCCAGCAGCCTTAGCGGGGGGGCAGTTGAGACCCAGTACTTC.